The 22 T cell receptor beta chains given below trace back to one sample, sequenced in a study of CXCR3-negative and CXCR3-positive naive CD8 T cells. These receptors have no known antigen. The study made its TRB cDNA libraries by 5' RACE, adding UMI labels. Following a re-call of the 5' RACE reads, TCRdb has one entry per CDR3 protein and lacks DNA. Its table lists some 140,000 distinct CDR3 sequences. Overall study findings and caveats: Naive cells that were CXCR3-positive had more hydrophobic TRB CDR3s (compared with CXCR3-negative naive cells).

The sample consisted of naive CXCR3+ CD8+ T cells from blood. Subset indicated: CD45RO-CCR7+CD27+CD95- naive CD8+ T cells expressing CXCR3 (TNR3+). These receptors came from a human donor in good health. Some clones in this sample may be carry-over from other donors' samples.

This chain links TRBV7-9 with TRBJ2-5; without DNA, the TCRdb call of TRBD1 cannot be checked. The germline gives CDR1 SEHNR, CDR2 FQNEAQ (reference sequence). CDR3 length equals 15 residues. This CDR3 reads CASSPMVTGLETQYF. Variable domain in full (rest from reference TRBV7-9 and TRBJ2-5): DTGVSQNPRHKITKRGQNVTFRCDPISEHNRLYWYRQTLGQGPEFLTYFQNEAQLEKSRLLSDRFSAERPKGSFSTLEIQRTEQGDSAMYLCASSPMVTGLETQYFGPGTRLLVL.

V and J are TRBV5-1 and TRBJ2-5; TCRdb proposes TRBD1, but this gene call is untestable without DNA. CDR1 is SGHRS and CDR2 is YFSETQ in the germline V gene. The CDR3 contains 15 residues. The CDR3 sequence is CASRPGTTSRETQYF.

This chain links TRBV28 with TRBJ2-7; TCRdb's D call, TRBD2, is unchecked because there is no DNA. The V gene's germline CDR1 is MDHEN and CDR2 SYDVKM. The length of the CDR3 is 15 residues. The CDR3 loop is CASRPAGSGGNEQYF. Looking up the rest from reference TRBV28 and TRBJ2-7 gives the full variable domain: DVKVTQSSRYLVKRTGEKVFLECVQDMDHENMFWYRQDPGLGLRLIYFSYDVKMKEKGDIPEGYSVSREKKERFSLILESASTNQTSMYLCASRPAGSGGNEQYFGPGTRLTVT.

Here the CDR3 reads CASGPPGPSNQPQHF. The chain links TRBV7-9 to TRBJ1-5; TCRdb proposes TRBD1, but this gene call is untestable without DNA. Germline V lookup: CDR1 SEHNR, CDR2 FQNEAQ (reference sequence). This CDR3 is 15 amino acids long.

V and J are TRBV6-6 and TRBJ1-5. The germline V gene has CDR1 MNHNY and CDR2 SVGAGI (reference sequence). This CDR3 contains 11 residues. CDR3 sequence reads: CASSWGQPQHF.

This chain uses TRBV20-1 with TRBJ2-1; the D call from TCRdb, TRBD2, cannot be confirmed without DNA. Germline V gene sequence: CDR1 DFQATT, CDR2 SNEGSKA (reference sequence). The CDR3 runs to 19 residues. CDR3 residues: CSARDLTTAGLASRDEQFF.

The chain links TRBV4-3 to TRBJ2-1; as DNA is missing, the TRBD1 call by TCRdb cannot be tested. This CDR3 region has 16 residues. CDR1 and CDR2 (germline): LGHNA, YSLEER. The CDR3 region is CASSQDSRVVYNEQFF.

The V and J genes are TRBV3-1 and TRBJ1-2. The CDR3 extends over 18 amino acids. Looked up from germline, CDR1 is LGHDT and CDR2 is YNNKEL (reference sequence). The CDR3 protein is CASSQDFGREGPAYGYTF.

The chain links TRBV5-6 to TRBJ1-1; TCRdb returns TRBD1, unconfirmable since there is no DNA. CDR1 and CDR2 (germline): SGHDT, YYEEEE. The CDR3 has 16 amino acids. The CDR3 is CASSLGVGRRQTEAFF.

The V call is TRBV19, the J call TRBJ2-1. Germline V CDR1 and CDR2: LNHDA, SQIVND (reference sequence). The CDR3 length is 11 residues. The CDR3 here is CASSIVNEQFF.

The chain recombines TRBV19 with TRBJ1-1. The germline gives CDR1 LNHDA, CDR2 SQIVND (reference sequence). The CDR3 is 17 amino acids. This chain's CDR3 is CASNLGGGFRKNTEAFF.

The chain carries TRBV29-1 and TRBJ1-2. The CDR3 sequence is 11 residues long. Germline V gene data show CDR1 as SQVTM and CDR2 as ANQGSEA. This CDR3 reads CSVVQLYGYTF.

The chain employs TRBV6-6 and TRBJ1-5; TCRdb proposes TRBD1, but this gene call is untestable without DNA. The CDR3 spans 16 residues. Germline V CDR1 and CDR2: MNHNY, SVGAGI (reference sequence). The CDR3 sequence is CASSYSGADSDQPQHF.

The gene calls are TRBV4-1 and TRBJ2-2; lacking DNA, the TRBD1 call made by TCRdb goes unchecked. The germline V gene has CDR1 MGHRA and CDR2 YSYEKL. This CDR3 comprises 16 residues. CDR3 protein: CASSHGVRVAAGELFF.

This chain uses TRBV5-6 with TRBJ2-3; TCRdb selects TRBD2, and the lack of DNA leaves this call unchecked. The CDR3 contains 16 residues. Germline CDR1 SGHDT, CDR2 YYEEEE. The CDR3 sequence: CASSLGASGATDTQYF.

The chain couples TRBV20-1 to TRBJ2-7; there is no DNA to check the TCRdb D call of TRBD2. CDR1 and CDR2 from the germline V gene are DFQATT and SNEGSKA (reference sequence). This CDR3 is 15 amino acids long. The CDR3 is CSARDRKGLVYEQYF.

This chain links TRBV9 with TRBJ1-1; the D call from TCRdb, TRBD1, cannot be confirmed without DNA. This CDR3 contains 13 residues. CDR1 SGDLS and CDR2 YYNGEE come from the germline V gene. The CDR3 here is CASSPGTPTEAFF.

The chain links TRBV7-2 to TRBJ2-5; TCRdb names TRBD1, which stays unverified in the absence of DNA. Germline CDR1 is SGHTA and CDR2 is FQGNSA. CDR3 length: 16 residues. The CDR3 region is CASSREAGGSQETQYF.

The chain links TRBV20-1 to TRBJ2-7; the D call from TCRdb, TRBD2, cannot be confirmed without DNA. CDR1 DFQATT and CDR2 SNEGSKA come from the germline V gene (reference sequence). The CDR3 totals 13 residues. The CDR3 spells CSARVPGGYEQYF.

The rearrangement joins TRBV7-2 to TRBJ1-6; the D call of TRBD1 rests on TCRdb alone, since no DNA is present to check it. This CDR3 spans 18 amino acids. Germline-derived CDR1 and CDR2 are SGHTA and FQGNSA. The CDR3 sequence is CASSSGRQGESYNSPLHF.

V gene TRBV29-1 combines with J gene TRBJ2-7. In germline, CDR1 is SQVTM, CDR2 ANQGSEA. CDR3 length: 11 amino acids. The CDR3 loop reads CSVESAGAPVF.

The gene calls are TRBV20-1 and TRBJ1-1; with no DNA, the TCRdb D assignment of TRBD1 cannot be verified. The CDR3 extends over 12 amino acids. Per the germline V gene, CDR1 is DFQATT and CDR2 is SNEGSKA (reference sequence). The CDR3 is CSANRGNTEAFF.